This passage covers 26 T cell receptor beta chains from one sample sequenced in a study of cytomegalovirus exposure and HLA in healthy donors. The PCR was carried out with 60 Vbeta primers and 13 Jbeta primers. TCRdb's copy holds only in-frame clones and misses some; the assay was immunoSEQ multiplex PCR. The profile shows tens of thousands of clones, 65% to 90% of them singletons. The sequencing sample was made of PBMCs. The receptors originated from a man in his sixties or seventies in good health and CMV-seropositive.

This chain connects TRBV6-1 to TRBJ1-1, with 10 bases lining up with TRBD1. The CDR3 covers 15 residues. CDR1 and CDR2 from the germline V gene are MNHNS and SASEGT. Unmatched junction bases numbered 2, after V lost 3 bases and J lost 1 base. This CDR3 reads CASSEGQGQNTEAFF. CDR3 DNA sequence: TGTGCCAGCAGTGAGGGACAGGGGCAGAACACTGAAGCTTTCTTT.

This clone was observed a single time. This chain joins TRBV6-1 and TRBJ2-1; weak D call: TRBD2 (5 bases). This CDR3 contains 12 residues. With 6 bases removed from V and 3 bases from J, the gap between germline ends came to 6 bases. Germline V gene lookup returns CDR1 MNHNS and CDR2 SASEGT. The CDR3 DNA follows: TGTGCCAGCAGGGCGGGCTACAATGAGCAGTTCTTC. It is translated as CASRAGYNEQFF.

This clone has more than one count but fewer than ten. CDR3: CASSPGLARPTGELFF. DNA for the CDR3: TGTGCCAGCTCACCAGGGCTAGCCCGCCCCACCGGGGAGCTGTTTTTT. The chain combines TRBV18 with TRBJ2-2, with TRBD2 as a possible D gene (5 bases). CDR1 and CDR2 (germline): KGHSH, LQKENI. The CDR3 is 16 amino acids. V gave up 2 bases and J gave up 4 bases, with 14 bases separating them.

The rearrangement links TRBV7-2 to TRBJ2-7, with 10 positions matching TRBD1. The CDR3 covers 15 residues. CDR1 and CDR2 (germline): SGHTA, FQGNSA. The V segment lost 5 bases and the J segment 6 bases; nucleotides outside the gene matches: 10. Here the CDR3 DNA reads TGTGCCAGCAGCCTTACCGGGACAGGGGCAGGCGAGCAGTACTTC. Amino acids: CASSLTGTGAGEQYF.

The genes are TRBV5-1 and TRBJ2-2; tentatively, D is TRBD2 (5 bases). Germline CDR1 and CDR2: SGHRS and YFSETQ. The CDR3 is made up of 14 amino acids. Between the trimmed V and J ends, which lost 4 bases and 5 bases, there was a span of 12 bases. The CDR3 nucleotides are TGCGCCAGCAGCCAGACCTCGGGAACCGGGGAGCTGTTTTTT. Amino acids: CASSQTSGTGELFF.

The chain joins TRBV2 to TRBJ1-2, with D perhaps matching TRBD1 (6 bases). Trimming removed 7 bases at V and 4 bases at J, with 13 bases between. This CDR3 spans 13 amino acids. Germline CDR1 is SNHLY and CDR2 is FYNNEI. The CDR3 loop is CASMGRGSYGYTF. The CDR3 DNA follows: TGTGCCAGCATGGGCAGGGGATCCTATGGCTACACCTTC.

The rearrangement uses TRBV5-1 and TRBJ1-2; D unclear. The CDR3 has 14 amino acids. Germline CDR1 SGHRS, CDR2 YFSETQ. Deletions cut 4 bases from V and 6 bases from J, with 16 bases between. The CDR3 nucleotides read TGCGCCAGCAGCCCTGGAGGTGGATCGGATGGCTACACCTTC. Protein: CASSPGGGSDGYTF.

The rearrangement uses TRBV7-6 and TRBJ2-2, with D hard to call. The CDR3 length is 15 residues. Trimming took 5 bases from V and 2 from J, leaving 12 bases between them. Germline V gives CDR1 SGHVS, CDR2 FNYEAQ. The CDR3 spells CASSRIGANTGELFF. CDR3 coding DNA: TGTGCCAGCAGCCGCATAGGAGCAAACACCGGGGAGCTGTTTTTT.

The CDR3 spells CASSPQVYMNTEAFF. The CDR3 nucleotides read TGTGCCAGCAGTCCCCAAGTGTACATGAACACTGAAGCTTTCTTT. The rearrangement uses TRBV6-5 and TRBJ1-1; D call uncertain. There are 15 residues in the CDR3. The germline V gene has CDR1 MNHEY and CDR2 SVGAGI. V lost 5 bases and J lost 0, with 13 bases in between.

The chain carries TRBV9 and TRBJ2-5, with 9 nucleotides matching TRBD1. The CDR3 has 15 amino acids. V lost 1 base, J lost 4 bases, and 5 bases stayed unmatched. In germline, CDR1 is SGDLS, CDR2 YYNGEE. This CDR3 is CASSVTGTGTETQYF. CDR3 coding DNA: TGTGCCAGCAGCGTAACCGGGACAGGGACAGAGACCCAGTACTTC.

V usage is TRBV6-1 and J usage is TRBJ2-3; 10 bases are shared with TRBD2. After removal of 3 bases from V and 10 bases from J, the junction contained 10 bases not matched to a gene. The CDR3 is made up of 15 amino acids. CDR1 MNHNS and CDR2 SASEGT come from the germline V gene. The CDR3 sequence is CASSDPGLADEAQYF. The CDR3 DNA follows: TGTGCCAGCAGTGACCCCGGACTAGCGGACGAGGCGCAGTATTTT.

The rearrangement joins TRBV30 to TRBJ2-7; possible D gene TRBD2, 7 bases. The CDR3 covers 13 residues. Trimming pared 1 base from V and 9 bases from J, leaving 16 bases between. From germline, CDR1 is GTSNPN and CDR2 SVGIG (reference sequence). The chain's CDR3 is CAWSEGGGPWQYF. The CDR3 nucleotides read TGTGCCTGGAGTGAGGGGGGGGGCCCCTGGCAGTACTTC.

In DNA, the CDR3 is TGTGCCAGCTCACGGGACATACCGAACACCGGGGAGCTGTTTTTT. Its protein product is CASSRDIPNTGELFF. This sequence joins TRBV18 and TRBJ2-2; D might be TRBD1 (6 bases). Trimming shortened V by 4 bases and J by 0 bases, and 9 bases separated the two germline ends. The CDR3 extends over 15 amino acids. The germline V gene has CDR1 KGHSH and CDR2 LQKENI.

The rearrangement uses TRBV6-1 and TRBJ1-4, with a tentative D call TRBD1 (6 bases). V dropped 7 bases and J dropped 7 bases, with 19 bases sitting between them. The germline V gene has CDR1 MNHNS and CDR2 SASEGT. The length of the CDR3 is 15 residues. CDR3: CASTQGGQGAEKLFF. As DNA, the CDR3 is TGTGCCAGCACCCAAGGGGGACAAGGAGCTGAAAAACTGTTTTTT.

V is TRBV9 and J is TRBJ2-1, with a weak D call TRBD2 (5 bases). Trimming took 0 bases from V and 4 from J, leaving 11 bases between them. The CDR3 contains 15 residues. Germline lookup yields CDR1 SGDLS and CDR2 YYNGEE. DNA of the CDR3: TGTGCCAGCAGCGTAGGAATTAGCGAATACAATGAGCAGTTCTTC. Protein: CASSVGISEYNEQFF.

The chain combines TRBV7-9 with TRBJ2-1, with TRBD2 as a possible D gene (6 bases). V was shortened by 7 bases and J by 9 bases, with 19 bases between the two germline ends. CDR1 and CDR2 from the germline V gene are SEHNR and FQNEAQ (reference sequence). The CDR3 is 14 amino acids. CDR3 protein: CASTPGGRYREQFF. The CDR3 region has the DNA TGTGCCAGCACCCCTGGGGGGAGATATCGTGAGCAGTTCTTC.

The chain couples TRBV7-2 to TRBJ2-5, with 9 bases that match TRBD2. CDR1 and CDR2 from the germline V gene are SGHTA and FQGNSA. The V gene end was trimmed by 1 base and the J gene end by 1 base; junction bases not matched to a gene: 7. The CDR3 has 17 amino acids. The CDR3 bases are TGTGCCAGCAGCTTAGTGGGCGGGGGGGCCCTCCAAGAGACCCAGTACTTC. This gives the protein CASSLVGGGALQETQYF.

The chain recombines TRBV10-2 with TRBJ2-1, with 9 bases aligning to TRBD2. The J segment lost 10 bases and the V segment lost 8 bases, leaving 12 bases of the junction unmatched. Germline V gives CDR1 WSHSY, CDR2 SAAADI. The CDR3 has 14 residues. The CDR3 bases are TGCGCCAGCGGGGGAGGTAGCGGGAGTCACGAGCAGTTCTTC. It yields the protein CASGGGSGSHEQFF.

The chain recombines TRBV5-1 with TRBJ1-1, with unresolved D. Trimming left V 1 base short and J 0 bases short, with 7 bases between. The CDR3 extends over 14 amino acids. The V gene's germline CDR1 is SGHRS and CDR2 YFSETQ. For the CDR3, the DNA is TGCGCCAGCAGCTTGAGCCATATGAACACTGAAGCTTTCTTT. Amino acid sequence: CASSLSHMNTEAFF.

The chain employs TRBV7-2 and TRBJ2-3, with D possibly matching TRBD2 (6 bases). The CDR3 consists of 12 residues. Per the germline V gene, CDR1 is SGHTA and CDR2 is FQGNSA. The V and J ends lost 10 bases and 6 bases respectively, with 14 bases between them. The CDR3 sequence: CATRREADTQYF. The CDR3 coding sequence is TGTGCCACTCGGAGGGAAGCGGATACGCAGTATTTT.

The V and J genes are TRBV7-2 and TRBJ1-5; D gene ambiguous. CDR1 is SGHTA, CDR2 FQGNSA, per germline. The CDR3 runs to 15 residues. Trimming left V 5 bases short and J 0 bases short, with 11 bases between. As DNA, the CDR3 is TGTGCCAGCAGCGAGGGAATCATTAGCAATCAGCCCCAGCATTTT. Translation gives CASSEGIISNQPQHF.

The rearrangement links TRBV11-2 to TRBJ2-7; maybe TRBD2 (6 bases). Germline V lookup: CDR1 SGHAT, CDR2 FQNNGV. The V and J ends lost 6 bases and 5 bases respectively, with 8 bases between them. CDR3 length: 11 residues. This chain's CDR3 is CASRGGDEQYF. The CDR3 bases are TGTGCCAGCAGGGGAGGCGACGAGCAGTACTTC.

This clone appeared a few times. The V call is TRBV6-1, the J call TRBJ2-5; TRBD2 agrees at 8 bases. Germline V gene lookup returns CDR1 MNHNS and CDR2 SASEGT. This CDR3 contains 14 residues. Trimming removed 5 bases from V and 5 bases from J; junction bases left unmatched: 7. CDR3 in DNA: TGTGCCAGCAGTCTGGAGCGGGAGTCCGAGACCCAGTACTTC. As protein: CASSLERESETQYF.

The chain carries TRBV5-3 and TRBJ1-1; D call uncertain. TRBV5-3 is an ORF for which the function is uncertain. The V and J ends lost 3 bases and 1 base respectively, with 10 bases between them. The length of the CDR3 is 14 residues. Here the CDR3 reads CARSSLWRNTEAFF. DNA for the CDR3: TGTGCCAGAAGCTCCCTATGGAGGAACACTGAAGCTTTCTTT.

This sequence joins TRBV9 and TRBJ2-2; no firm D call. V lost 0 bases, J lost 6 bases, and 9 bases lay in between. Germline V gene sequence: CDR1 SGDLS, CDR2 YYNGEE. This CDR3 has 14 residues. The CDR3 reads CASSVVPTAGELFF. The CDR3 DNA is TGTGCCAGCAGCGTAGTTCCCACGGCCGGGGAGCTGTTTTTT.

The CDR3 DNA reads as TGTGCCATCACCGACAGGGTGGAAGGAAACACCATATATTTT. Protein sequence: CAITDRVEGNTIYF. The chain recombines TRBV10-3 with TRBJ1-3; 7 nucleotides align to TRBD1. The CDR3 is 14 amino acids. Germline values: CDR1 ENHRY, CDR2 SYGVKD. After removal of 7 bases from V and 4 bases from J, the junction contained 7 bases not matched to a gene.